This T cell receptor beta chain was retrieved from a study of T cell responses to AZD1222 COVID-19 vaccine. Study-wide results and caveats: Repertoires were obtained only post-peak T cell response. Spike-specific TCR breadth and depth went up after people got two AZD1222 doses. Nearly half of unique spike-specific TCRs reportedly avoided B.1.351 and B.1.1.7 mutated regions.

The assay was immunoSEQ multiplex PCR, and TCRdb's table has in-frame clones only and misses some. Of roughly 200,000 clones listed, 90% to 95% are singletons. Samples with a second dose at about 4 or about 12 weeks were pooled together. Notes on this clone: The antigen is undetermined.

Trimming removed 6 bases from V and 4 bases from J, with 16 bases in between. The length of the CDR3 is 15 residues. Germline assignment: CDR1 ENHRY and CDR2 SYGVKD. The rearrangement uses TRBV10-3 and TRBJ1-3, with D possibly matching TRBD1 (6 bases). This TCR derives from an adult who received the AZD1222 COVID-19 vaccine. The sequencing used peripheral blood, collected 28 days after the second AZD1222 dose. The CDR3 DNA follows: TGTGCCATCAGCGATACAGGGAAGTACGGAAACACCATATATTTT. Translation: CAISDTGKYGNTIYF.